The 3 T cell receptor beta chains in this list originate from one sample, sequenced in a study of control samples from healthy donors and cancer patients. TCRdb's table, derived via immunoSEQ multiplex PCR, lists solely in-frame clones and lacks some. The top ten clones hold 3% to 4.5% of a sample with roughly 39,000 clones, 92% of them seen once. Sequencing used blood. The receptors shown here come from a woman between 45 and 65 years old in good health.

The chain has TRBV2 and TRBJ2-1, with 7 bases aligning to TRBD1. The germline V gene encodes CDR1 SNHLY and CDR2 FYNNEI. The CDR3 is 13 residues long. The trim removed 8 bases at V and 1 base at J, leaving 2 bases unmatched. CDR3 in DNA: TGTGCCAGCGACAGGGAGTCCTACAATGAGCAGTTCTTC. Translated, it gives CASDRESYNEQFF.

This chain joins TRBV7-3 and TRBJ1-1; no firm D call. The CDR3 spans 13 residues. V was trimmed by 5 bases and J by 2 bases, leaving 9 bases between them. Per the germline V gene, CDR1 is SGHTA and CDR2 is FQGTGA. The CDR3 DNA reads TGTGCCAGCAGCCCTGGTGGTAACACTGAAGCTTTCTTT. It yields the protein CASSPGGNTEAFF.

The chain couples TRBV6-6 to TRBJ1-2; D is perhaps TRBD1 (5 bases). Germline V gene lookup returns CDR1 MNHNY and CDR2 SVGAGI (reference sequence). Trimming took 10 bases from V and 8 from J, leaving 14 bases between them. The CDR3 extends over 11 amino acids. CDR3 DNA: TGTGCCACCTCATATGGGGGGGGCTACACCTTC. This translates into CATSYGGGYTF.